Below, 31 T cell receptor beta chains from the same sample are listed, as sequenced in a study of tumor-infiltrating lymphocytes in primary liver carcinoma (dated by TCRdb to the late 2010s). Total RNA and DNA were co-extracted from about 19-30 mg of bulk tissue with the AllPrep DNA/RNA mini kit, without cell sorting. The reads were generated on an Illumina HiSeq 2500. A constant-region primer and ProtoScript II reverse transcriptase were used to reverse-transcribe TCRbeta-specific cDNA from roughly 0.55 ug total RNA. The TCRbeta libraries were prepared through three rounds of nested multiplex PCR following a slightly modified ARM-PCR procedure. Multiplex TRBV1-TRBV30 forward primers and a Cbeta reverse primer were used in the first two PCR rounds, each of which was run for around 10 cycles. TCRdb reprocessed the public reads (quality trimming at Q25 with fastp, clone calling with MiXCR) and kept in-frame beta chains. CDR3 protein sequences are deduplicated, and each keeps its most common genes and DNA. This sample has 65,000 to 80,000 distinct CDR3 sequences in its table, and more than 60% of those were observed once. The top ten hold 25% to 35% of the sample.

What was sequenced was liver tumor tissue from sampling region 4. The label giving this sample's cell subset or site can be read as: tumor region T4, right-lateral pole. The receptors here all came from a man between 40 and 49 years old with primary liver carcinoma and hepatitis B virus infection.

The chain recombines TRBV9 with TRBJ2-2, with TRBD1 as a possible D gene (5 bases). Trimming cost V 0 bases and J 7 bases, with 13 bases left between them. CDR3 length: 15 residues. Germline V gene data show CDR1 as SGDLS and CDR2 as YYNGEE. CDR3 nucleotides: TGTGCCAGCAGCGTAGTCGCTGGGGCTGGCGGGGAGCTGTTTTTT. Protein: CASSVVAGAGGELFF.

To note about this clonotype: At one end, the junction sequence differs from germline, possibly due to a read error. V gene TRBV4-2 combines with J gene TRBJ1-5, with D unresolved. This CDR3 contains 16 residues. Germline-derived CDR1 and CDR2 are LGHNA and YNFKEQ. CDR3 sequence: CTSNQDGLQPNQPQHF. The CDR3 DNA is TGTACCAGCAACCAAGATGGACTACAGCCGAATCAGCCCCAGCATTTT.

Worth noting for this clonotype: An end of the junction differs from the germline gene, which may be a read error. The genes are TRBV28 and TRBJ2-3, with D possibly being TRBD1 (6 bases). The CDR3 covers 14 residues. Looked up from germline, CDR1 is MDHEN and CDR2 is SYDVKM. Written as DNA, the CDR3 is TGTGCCGGCAGAGACGAGACAGGTCGCTATACGCAGTATTTT. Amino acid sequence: CAGRDETGRYTQYF.

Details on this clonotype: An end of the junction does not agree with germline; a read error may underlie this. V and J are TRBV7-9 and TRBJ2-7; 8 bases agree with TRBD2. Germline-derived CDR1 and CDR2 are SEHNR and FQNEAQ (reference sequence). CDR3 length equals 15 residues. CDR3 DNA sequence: TGTCCCAGCAGCTTCTACGGGGGGGGTACCTACGAGCAGTACTTC. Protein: CPSSFYGGGTYEQYF.

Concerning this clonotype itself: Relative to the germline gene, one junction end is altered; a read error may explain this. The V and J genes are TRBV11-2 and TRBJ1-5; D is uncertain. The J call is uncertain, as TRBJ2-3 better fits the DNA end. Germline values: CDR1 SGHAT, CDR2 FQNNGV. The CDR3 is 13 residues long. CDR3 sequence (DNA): TGTGCCAGTAGCTTAGGGTTAAATCAGCCCCAGTATTTT. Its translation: CASSLGLNQPQYF.

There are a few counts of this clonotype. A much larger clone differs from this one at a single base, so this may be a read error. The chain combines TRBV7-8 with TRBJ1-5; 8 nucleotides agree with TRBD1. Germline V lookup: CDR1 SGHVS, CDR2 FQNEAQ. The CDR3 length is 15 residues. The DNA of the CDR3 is TGTGCCAGCAGCTTGACAGGGGCCCGCAATCAGCCCCAGCGTTTT. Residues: CASSLTGARNQPQRF.

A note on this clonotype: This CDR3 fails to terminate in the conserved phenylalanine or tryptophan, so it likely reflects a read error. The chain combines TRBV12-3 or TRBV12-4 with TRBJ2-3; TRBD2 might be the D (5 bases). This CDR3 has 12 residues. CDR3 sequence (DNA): TGTGCCAGCAGTCAAGCGGTCGATATGCAGTATCTT. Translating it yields CASSQAVDMQYL.

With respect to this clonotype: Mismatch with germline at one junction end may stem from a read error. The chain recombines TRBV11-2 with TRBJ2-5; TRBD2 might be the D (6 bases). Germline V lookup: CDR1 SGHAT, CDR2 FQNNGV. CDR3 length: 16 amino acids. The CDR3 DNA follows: TGTGCCAGCAGATCCCGGGACTCGGCCCACCAAGGGGTCCAGTGCTTC. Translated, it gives CASRSRDSAHQGVQCF.

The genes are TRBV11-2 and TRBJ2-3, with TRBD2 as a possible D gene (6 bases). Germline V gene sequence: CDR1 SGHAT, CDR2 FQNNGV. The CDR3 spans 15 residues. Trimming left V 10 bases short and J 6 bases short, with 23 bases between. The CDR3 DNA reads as TGTGCCAACAACCCCGGGACTTGTGCTGGGGATACGCAGTATTTT. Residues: CANNPGTCAGDTQYF.

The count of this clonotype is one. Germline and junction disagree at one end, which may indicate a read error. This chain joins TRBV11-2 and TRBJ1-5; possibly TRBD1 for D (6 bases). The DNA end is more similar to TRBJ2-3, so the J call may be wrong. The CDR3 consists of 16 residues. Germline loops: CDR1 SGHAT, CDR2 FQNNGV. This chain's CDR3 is CPSSLDPQGSGQPQYF. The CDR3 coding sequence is TGTCCCAGCAGCTTAGATCCACAGGGTTCAGGTCAGCCCCAGTATTTT.

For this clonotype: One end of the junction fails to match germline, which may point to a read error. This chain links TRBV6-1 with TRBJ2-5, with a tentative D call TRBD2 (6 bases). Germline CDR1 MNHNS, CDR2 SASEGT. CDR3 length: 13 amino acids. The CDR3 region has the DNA TGTGCCATCAGTGTGAACGGGAGAGAGACCCAGCACTTC. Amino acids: CAISVNGRETQHF.

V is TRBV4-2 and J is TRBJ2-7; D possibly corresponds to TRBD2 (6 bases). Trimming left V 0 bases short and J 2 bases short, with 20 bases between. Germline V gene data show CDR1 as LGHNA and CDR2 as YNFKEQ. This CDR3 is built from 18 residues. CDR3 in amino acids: CASSQEVAKWRVPYEQYF. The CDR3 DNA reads TGTGCCAGCAGCCAAGAGGTCGCGAAATGGAGGGTACCCTACGAGCAGTACTTC.

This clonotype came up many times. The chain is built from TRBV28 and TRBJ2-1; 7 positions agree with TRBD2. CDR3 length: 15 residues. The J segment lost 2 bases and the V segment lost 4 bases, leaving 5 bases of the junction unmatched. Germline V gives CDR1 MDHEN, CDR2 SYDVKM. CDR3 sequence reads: CASSSRREPYNEQFF. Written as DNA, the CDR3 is TGTGCCAGCAGTTCAAGGCGGGAGCCCTACAATGAGCAGTTCTTC.

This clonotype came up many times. CDR3 amino acids: CASSNWEGYEQYF. Written as DNA, the CDR3 is TGTGCCAGCAGTAACTGGGAGGGCTACGAGCAGTACTTC. The rearrangement joins TRBV21-1 to TRBJ2-7; TRBD2 was called by the table and not checked on the DNA. TRBV21-1 has pseudogene status. The CDR3 covers 13 residues.

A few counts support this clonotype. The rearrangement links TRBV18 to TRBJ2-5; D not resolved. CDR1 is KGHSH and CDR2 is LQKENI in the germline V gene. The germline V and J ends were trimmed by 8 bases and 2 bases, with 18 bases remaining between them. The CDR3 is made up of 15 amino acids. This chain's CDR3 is CASGPRAGGQETQYF. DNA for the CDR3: TGTGCCAGCGGTCCAAGAGCTGGCGGTCAAGAGACCCAGTACTTC.

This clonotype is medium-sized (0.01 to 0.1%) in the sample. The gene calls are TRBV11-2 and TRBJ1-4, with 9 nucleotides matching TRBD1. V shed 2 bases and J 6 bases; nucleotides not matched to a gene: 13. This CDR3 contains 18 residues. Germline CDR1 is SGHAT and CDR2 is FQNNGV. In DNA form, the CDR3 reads TGTGCCAGCAGCTTATCTTATTTCGGGACAGGGTTGGATGAAAAACTGTTTTTT. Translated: CASSLSYFGTGLDEKLFF. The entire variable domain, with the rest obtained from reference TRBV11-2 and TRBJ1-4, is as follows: EAGVAQSPRYKIIEKRQSVAFWCNPISGHATLYWYQQILGQGPKLLIQFQNNGVVDDSQLPKDRFSAERLKGVDSTLKIQPAKLEDSAVYLCASSLSYFGTGLDEKLFFGSGTQLSVL.

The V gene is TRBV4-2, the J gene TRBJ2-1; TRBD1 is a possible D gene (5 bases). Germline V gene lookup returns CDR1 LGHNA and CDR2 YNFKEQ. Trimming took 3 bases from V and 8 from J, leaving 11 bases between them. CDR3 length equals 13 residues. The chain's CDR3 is CASSQDWGDEQFF. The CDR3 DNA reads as TGTGCCAGCAGCCAGGATTGGGGCGATGAGCAGTTCTTC.

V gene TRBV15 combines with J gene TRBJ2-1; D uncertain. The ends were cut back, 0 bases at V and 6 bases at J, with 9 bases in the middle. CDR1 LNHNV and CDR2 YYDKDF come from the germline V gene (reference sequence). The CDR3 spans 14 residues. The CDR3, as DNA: TGTGCCACCAGCAGAGATCTCTGGGGCAATGAGCAGTTCTTC. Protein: CATSRDLWGNEQFF.

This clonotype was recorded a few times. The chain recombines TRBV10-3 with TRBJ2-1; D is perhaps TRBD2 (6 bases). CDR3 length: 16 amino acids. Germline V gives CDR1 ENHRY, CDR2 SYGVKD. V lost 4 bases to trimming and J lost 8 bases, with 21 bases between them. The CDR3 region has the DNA TGTGCCATCAGTGTTAGGGTGGGAGGATTAGGCGATGAGCAGTTCTTC. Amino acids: CAISVRVGGLGDEQFF.

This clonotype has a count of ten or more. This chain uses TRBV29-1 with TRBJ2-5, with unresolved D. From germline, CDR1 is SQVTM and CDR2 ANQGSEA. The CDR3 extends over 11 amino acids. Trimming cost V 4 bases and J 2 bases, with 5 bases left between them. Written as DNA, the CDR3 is TGCAGCGTTGGTACTCAAGAGACCCAGTACTTC. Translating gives CSVGTQETQYF.

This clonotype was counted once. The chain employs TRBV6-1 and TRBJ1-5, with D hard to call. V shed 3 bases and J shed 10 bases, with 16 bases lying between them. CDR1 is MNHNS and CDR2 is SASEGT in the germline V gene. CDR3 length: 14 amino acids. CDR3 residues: CASSDYQVPNPQHF. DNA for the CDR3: TGTGCCAGCAGTGATTATCAGGTACCGAATCCCCAGCATTTT.

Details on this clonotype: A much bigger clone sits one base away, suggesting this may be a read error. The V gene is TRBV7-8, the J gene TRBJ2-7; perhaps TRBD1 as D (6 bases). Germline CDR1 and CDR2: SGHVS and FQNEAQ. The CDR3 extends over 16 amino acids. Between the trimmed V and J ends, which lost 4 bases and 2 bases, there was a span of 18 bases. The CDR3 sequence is CASSSGSGTFTYEQYF. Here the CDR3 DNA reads TGTGCCAGCAGCTCAGGCTCCGGGACATTTACCTACGAGCAGTACTTC.

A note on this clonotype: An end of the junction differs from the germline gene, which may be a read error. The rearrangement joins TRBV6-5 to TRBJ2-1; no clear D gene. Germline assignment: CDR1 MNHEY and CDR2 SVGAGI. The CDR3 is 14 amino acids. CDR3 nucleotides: TGTGCCGGCAGTTACTCGATGGGGAACAATGAGCAGTTCTTT. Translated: CAGSYSMGNNEQFF.

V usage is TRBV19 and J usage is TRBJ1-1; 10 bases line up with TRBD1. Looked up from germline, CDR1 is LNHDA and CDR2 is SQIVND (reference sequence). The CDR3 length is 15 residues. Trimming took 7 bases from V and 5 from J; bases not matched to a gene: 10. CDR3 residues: CASNARQGAGTEAFF. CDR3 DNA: TGTGCCAGTAATGCACGACAGGGGGCAGGGACTGAAGCTTTCTTT.

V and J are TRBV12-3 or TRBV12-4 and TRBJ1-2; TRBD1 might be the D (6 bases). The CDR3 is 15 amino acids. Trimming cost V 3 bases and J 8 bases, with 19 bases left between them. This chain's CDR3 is CASSFVRGAPGGYTF. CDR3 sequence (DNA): TGTGCCAGCAGTTTCGTTCGGGGGGCGCCTGGAGGCTACACCTTC.

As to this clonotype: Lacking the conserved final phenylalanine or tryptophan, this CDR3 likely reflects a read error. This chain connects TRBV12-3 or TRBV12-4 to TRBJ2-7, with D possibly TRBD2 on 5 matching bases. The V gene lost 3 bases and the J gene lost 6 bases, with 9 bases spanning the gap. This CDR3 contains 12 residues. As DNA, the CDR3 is TGTGCCAGCAGTTTGGAGGCTGTCGAGCAGTACCTC. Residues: CASSLEAVEQYL.

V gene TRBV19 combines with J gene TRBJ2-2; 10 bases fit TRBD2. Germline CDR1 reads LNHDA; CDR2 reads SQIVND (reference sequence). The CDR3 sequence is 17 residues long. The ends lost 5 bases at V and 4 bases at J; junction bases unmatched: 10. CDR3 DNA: TGTGCCAGTAGTGCAGGTCTAGCGGGAGAGAGCACCGGGGAGCTGTTTTTT. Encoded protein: CASSAGLAGESTGELFF.

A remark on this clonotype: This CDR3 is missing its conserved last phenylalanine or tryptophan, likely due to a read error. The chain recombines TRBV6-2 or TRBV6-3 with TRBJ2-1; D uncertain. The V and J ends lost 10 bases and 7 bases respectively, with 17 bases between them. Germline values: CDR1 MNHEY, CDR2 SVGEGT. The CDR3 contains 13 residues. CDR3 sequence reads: CANNYASFNEQFV. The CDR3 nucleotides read TGTGCCAACAATTATGCTAGTTTTAATGAGCAGTTCGTC.

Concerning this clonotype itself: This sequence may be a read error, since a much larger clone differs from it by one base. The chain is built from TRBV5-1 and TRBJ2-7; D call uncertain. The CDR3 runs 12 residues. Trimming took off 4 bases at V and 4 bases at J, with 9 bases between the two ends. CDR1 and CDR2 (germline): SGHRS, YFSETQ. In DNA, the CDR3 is TGCGCCAGCAGCACCCCTGGATACGAGCAGTACTTC. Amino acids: CASSTPGYEQYF.

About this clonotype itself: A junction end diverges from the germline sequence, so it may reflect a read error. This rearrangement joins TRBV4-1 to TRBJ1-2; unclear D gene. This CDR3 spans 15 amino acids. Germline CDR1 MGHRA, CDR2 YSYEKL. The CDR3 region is CASSQESIRGYDYTF. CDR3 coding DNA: TGCGCCAGTAGCCAGGAAAGTATCCGAGGTTATGACTACACCTTC.

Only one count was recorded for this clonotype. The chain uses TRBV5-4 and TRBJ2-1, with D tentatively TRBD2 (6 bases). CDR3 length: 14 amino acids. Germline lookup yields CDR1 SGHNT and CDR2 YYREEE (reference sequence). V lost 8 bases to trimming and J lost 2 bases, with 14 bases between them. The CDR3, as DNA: TGTGCCAGTAGCCCCGGGAGAGCCTACAATGAGCAGTTCTTC. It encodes CASSPGRAYNEQFF.